This TCR beta chain is drawn from a study of blood T cell repertoires in COVID-19. The overall study: T cells, B-cell-depleted T cells, or PBMCs provided the cDNA or gDNA that served as material.

Generated by immunoSEQ multiplex PCR, the TCRdb table keeps only in-frame clones and is missing some. The table has roughly 130,000 clones, about 70% seen once. In germline, CDR1 is MNHNY, CDR2 SVGAGI (reference sequence). The germline V and J ends were trimmed by 2 bases and 8 bases, with 15 bases remaining between them. The CDR3 length is 15 residues. Sequencing input: peripheral blood. This rearrangement joins TRBV6-6 to TRBJ1-4; D perhaps matches TRBD1 (5 bases). The TCR was taken from a man older than 75 with acute or convalescent COVID-19. The CDR3 coding sequence is TGTGCCAGCAGTTACCGATCGACAGATCTGGAAAAACTGTTTTTT. It encodes CASSYRSTDLEKLFF.